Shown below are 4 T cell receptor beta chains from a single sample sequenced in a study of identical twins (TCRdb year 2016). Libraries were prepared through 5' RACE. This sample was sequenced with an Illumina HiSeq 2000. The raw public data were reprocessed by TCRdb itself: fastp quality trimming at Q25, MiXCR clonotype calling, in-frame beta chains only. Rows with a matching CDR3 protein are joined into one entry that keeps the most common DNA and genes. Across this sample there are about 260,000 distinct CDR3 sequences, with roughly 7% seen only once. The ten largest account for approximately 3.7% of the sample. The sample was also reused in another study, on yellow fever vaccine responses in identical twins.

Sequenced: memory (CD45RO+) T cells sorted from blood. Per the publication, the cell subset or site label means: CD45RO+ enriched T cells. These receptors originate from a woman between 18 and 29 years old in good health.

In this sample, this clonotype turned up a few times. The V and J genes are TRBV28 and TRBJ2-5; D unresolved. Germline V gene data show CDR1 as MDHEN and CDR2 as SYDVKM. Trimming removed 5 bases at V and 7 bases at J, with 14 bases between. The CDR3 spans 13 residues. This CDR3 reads CASSTDRPGTQYF. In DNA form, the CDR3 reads TGTGCCAGCAGTACGGACCGGCCGGGGACCCAGTACTTC. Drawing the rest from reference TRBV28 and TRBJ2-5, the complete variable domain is DVKVTQSSRYLVKRTGEKVFLECVQDMDHENMFWYRQDPGLGLRLIYFSYDVKMKEKGDIPEGYSVSREKKERFSLILESASTNQTSMYLCASSTDRPGTQYFGPGTRLLVL.

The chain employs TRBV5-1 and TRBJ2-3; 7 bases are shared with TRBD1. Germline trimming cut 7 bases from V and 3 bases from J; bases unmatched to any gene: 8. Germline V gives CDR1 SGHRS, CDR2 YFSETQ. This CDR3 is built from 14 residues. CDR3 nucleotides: TGCGCCAGCTCCCGGGACAGTGCGACAGATACGCAGTATTTT. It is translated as CASSRDSATDTQYF.

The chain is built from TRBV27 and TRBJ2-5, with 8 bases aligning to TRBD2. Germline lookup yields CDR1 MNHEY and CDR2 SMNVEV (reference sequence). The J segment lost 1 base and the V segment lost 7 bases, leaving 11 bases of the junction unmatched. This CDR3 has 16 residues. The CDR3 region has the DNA TGTGCCAGCACCGCCCTAGCGGGCGAACGCCAAGAGACCCAGTACTTC. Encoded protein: CASTALAGERQETQYF.

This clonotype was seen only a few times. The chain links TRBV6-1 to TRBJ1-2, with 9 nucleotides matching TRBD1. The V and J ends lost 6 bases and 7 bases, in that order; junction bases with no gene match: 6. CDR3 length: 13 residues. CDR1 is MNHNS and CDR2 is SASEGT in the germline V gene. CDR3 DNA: TGTGCCAGCAGGGGCGGGACAGGGTTTGGCTACACCTTC. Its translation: CASRGGTGFGYTF.